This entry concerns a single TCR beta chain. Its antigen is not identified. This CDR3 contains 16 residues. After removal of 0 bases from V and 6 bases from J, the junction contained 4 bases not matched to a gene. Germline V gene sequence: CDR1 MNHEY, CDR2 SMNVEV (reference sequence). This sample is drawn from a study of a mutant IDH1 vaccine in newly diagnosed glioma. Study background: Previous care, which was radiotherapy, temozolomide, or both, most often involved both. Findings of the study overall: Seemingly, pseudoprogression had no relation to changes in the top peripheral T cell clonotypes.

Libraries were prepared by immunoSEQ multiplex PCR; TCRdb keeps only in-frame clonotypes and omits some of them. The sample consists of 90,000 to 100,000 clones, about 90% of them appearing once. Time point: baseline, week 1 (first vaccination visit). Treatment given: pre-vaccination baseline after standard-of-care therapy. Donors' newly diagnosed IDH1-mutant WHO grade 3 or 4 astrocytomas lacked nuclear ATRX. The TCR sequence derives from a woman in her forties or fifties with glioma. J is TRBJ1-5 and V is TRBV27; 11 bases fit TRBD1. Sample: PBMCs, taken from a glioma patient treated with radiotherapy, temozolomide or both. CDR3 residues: CASSLSGTGGSQPQHF. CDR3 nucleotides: TGTGCCAGCAGTTTATCCGGGACAGGGGGGTCTCAGCCCCAGCATTTT.